The source of this T cell receptor beta chain is a study of human thymus T cells. Study observations and caveats: Thymic and blood repertoires seemed to show skewed V and J gene use.

This CDR3 has 13 amino acids. Trimming removed 7 bases from V and 1 base from J, with 10 bases in between. Germline V gene lookup returns CDR1 MDHEN and CDR2 SYDVKM. In this sample, this clone turned up once. The target antigen is unknown. The donor group consisted of healthy Finnish infants who were having corrective surgery for congenital heart defects. The data were produced by immunoSEQ multiplex PCR, yet TCRdb's version contains in-frame clones alone and is incomplete. This table has approximately 46,000 clones, 85% to 95% appearing once. The receptor was isolated from a girl less than two years old with a congenital heart defect but otherwise immunologically healthy. V usage is TRBV28 and J usage is TRBJ1-1; weak D call: TRBD1 (5 bases). What was sequenced was blood. The CDR3 sequence is CASTGRGNTEAFF. The CDR3 nucleotides read TGTGCCAGCACAGGAAGGGGGAACACTGAAGCTTTCTTT.